These 27 T cell receptor beta chains came from one sample sequenced in a study of CD8+CD57+ T cells in acquired aplastic anemia. Sequenced patients had shown CD8+CD57+ cell expansion by flow cytometry. Researchers used genomic DNA as the template to profile TCR beta VDJ and CDR3. TCRdb reprocessed the reads with MiXCR, giving one entry per CDR3 protein. The sample has about 160,000 distinct CDR3 sequences, around half seen once; the top ten hold around 3%. Sequenced input: sorted CD4+, CD8+, or CD8+CD57+ T cells (not recorded which) from PBMCs. Receptors originate from a human donor with aplastic anemia.

This clonotype was recorded a few times. The rearrangement joins TRBV7-9 to TRBJ2-5; 10 bases are shared with TRBD2. V lost 1 base, J lost 4 bases, and 0 bases stayed unmatched. CDR3 length: 14 residues. In germline, CDR1 is SEHNR, CDR2 FQNEAQ (reference sequence). The CDR3 DNA reads as TGTGCCAGCAGCTTAGTAGCGGGGGGAGAGACCCAGTACTTC. As protein: CASSLVAGGETQYF.

This clonotype was counted at least ten times. Here the CDR3 reads CASSLAPRGGSNQPQHF. The CDR3 DNA follows: TGTGCCAGCAGCTTAGCGCCAAGGGGTGGAAGCAATCAGCCCCAGCATTTT. V is TRBV7-2 and J is TRBJ1-5; TRBD1 might be the D (5 bases). V was cut by 0 bases and J by 1 base, with 13 bases left in between. This CDR3 contains 17 residues. The germline gives CDR1 SGHTA, CDR2 FQGNSA.

There are many counts of this clonotype. The chain carries TRBV7-2 and TRBJ2-3; TRBD2 might be the D (5 bases). V was shortened by 2 bases and J by 4 bases, with 13 bases between the two germline ends. Looked up from germline, CDR1 is SGHTA and CDR2 is FQGNSA. The CDR3 has 15 amino acids. In DNA form, the CDR3 reads TGTGCCAGCAGCTTAACCGTTCGAGGGTCAGATACGCAGTATTTT. It codes for CASSLTVRGSDTQYF. Complete variable domain (other parts from reference TRBV7-2 and TRBJ2-3): GAGVSQSPSNKVTEKGKDVELRCDPISGHTALYWYRQSLGQGLEFLIYFQGNSAPDKSGLPSDRFSAERTGGSVSTLTIQRTQQEDSAVYLCASSLTVRGSDTQYFGPGTRLTVL.

This clonotype was observed a few times. The chain is built from TRBV24-1 and TRBJ1-1; D is undetermined. This CDR3 contains 13 residues. V was shortened by 6 bases and J by 4 bases, with 11 bases between the two germline ends. Germline-derived CDR1 and CDR2 are KGHDR and SFDVKD. CDR3 nucleotide sequence: TGTGCCACCAGTACGCAGGAGGGCACTGAAGCTTTCTTT. Encoded protein: CATSTQEGTEAFF.

There are many counts of this clonotype. The chain employs TRBV12-3 or TRBV12-4 and TRBJ2-5; 8 nucleotides match TRBD1. Germline trimming cut 5 bases from V and 5 bases from J; bases unmatched to any gene: 10. This CDR3 has 15 residues. CDR3: CASSQDRGAWETQYF. The CDR3 coding sequence is TGTGCCAGCAGTCAAGACAGGGGTGCTTGGGAGACCCAGTACTTC.

In regard to this clonotype: A much larger clone differs by one base, so this may be a read error. The V and J genes are TRBV9 and TRBJ1-3; perhaps TRBD1 as D (6 bases). Germline V lookup: CDR1 SGDLS, CDR2 YYNGEE. CDR3 size: 14 residues. In nucleotides, the CDR3 is TGTGCCAGCAGCCTAGGGGGGAATGGAGACACCATATATTTT. Its protein is CASSLGGNGDTIYF.

The chain has TRBV7-9 and TRBJ2-7; D may be TRBD1 (6 bases). CDR3 size: 14 residues. Per the germline V gene, CDR1 is SEHNR and CDR2 is FQNEAQ (reference sequence). Trimming stripped 4 bases from V and 2 bases from J, with 12 bases between. CDR3 protein: CASSSPGHAYEQYF. For the CDR3, the DNA is TGTGCCAGCAGCTCCCCGGGACATGCCTACGAGCAGTACTTC.

The sample holds many counts of this clonotype. The chain joins TRBV28 to TRBJ1-2; D gene unclear. Looked up from germline, CDR1 is MDHEN and CDR2 is SYDVKM. The CDR3 is 14 residues long. V gave up 6 bases and J gave up 4 bases, with 15 bases separating them. CDR3 sequence: CASRAQEEFYGYTF. In nucleotides, the CDR3 is TGTGCCAGCAGAGCCCAGGAGGAGTTCTATGGCTACACCTTC.

In regard to this clonotype: This may stem from a read error, because a much larger clone lies one nucleotide away. The chain couples TRBV5-2 to TRBJ2-2; TRBD1, the D gene given by the table, was not confirmed from the DNA. TRBV5-2 is a pseudogene. CDR3 length equals 18 residues. The CDR3, as DNA: TGTGCCAGCAACACCCAACGGCAAGGGGGATCGAACACCGGGGAGCTGTTTTTT. This codes for CASNTQRQGGSNTGELFF.

The V gene is TRBV20-1, the J gene TRBJ1-3, with 8 positions matching TRBD1. The CDR3 extends over 16 amino acids. V shed 0 bases and J 4 bases; nucleotides not matched to a gene: 8. Germline values: CDR1 DFQATT, CDR2 SNEGSKA (reference sequence). DNA of the CDR3: TGCAGTGCTAGAGACATCGACAGGGGTAAAGGAAACACCATATATTTT. Protein sequence: CSARDIDRGKGNTIYF.

This clonotype was seen at least ten times. The chain has TRBV6-1 and TRBJ1-2, with D unclear. This CDR3 is built from 13 residues. CDR1 is MNHNS, CDR2 SASEGT, per germline. The V gene lost 2 bases and the J gene lost 3 bases, with 7 bases spanning the gap. Here the CDR3 DNA reads TGTGCCAGCAGTGAAACCTGGGACTATGGCTACACCTTC. Translated, it gives CASSETWDYGYTF.

The rearrangement uses TRBV10-3 and TRBJ1-3; the D gene is possibly TRBD1 (5 bases). The CDR3 runs 13 residues. Germline V gene lookup returns CDR1 ENHRY and CDR2 SYGVKD. V lost 6 bases and J lost 7, with 13 bases in between. CDR3 in amino acids: CAIRGEGDNTIYF. The CDR3 DNA is TGTGCCATCAGGGGAGAAGGGGACAACACCATATATTTT.

V usage is TRBV15 and J usage is TRBJ1-2; D perhaps matches TRBD1 (6 bases). Per the germline V gene, CDR1 is LNHNV and CDR2 is YYDKDF (reference sequence). Between the trimmed V and J ends, which lost 11 bases and 0 bases, there was a span of 19 bases. The CDR3 runs 15 residues. CDR3 sequence: CAASRGGTTNYGYTF. CDR3 DNA: TGTGCCGCGAGCAGAGGGGGGACAACTAACTATGGCTACACCTTC.

There are many counts of this clonotype. The chain carries TRBV20-1 and TRBJ2-7; 13 bases line up with TRBD2. The CDR3 consists of 20 residues. The ends lost 0 bases at V and 5 bases at J; junction bases unmatched: 19. Germline V lookup: CDR1 DFQATT, CDR2 SNEGSKA (reference sequence). DNA of the CDR3: TGCAGTGCTAGAGATACTGTTGGGGGGACTAGCGGGACTTTTTGGGACGAGCAGTACTTC. Residues: CSARDTVGGTSGTFWDEQYF.

This clonotype showed up just once. The chain carries TRBV11-2 and TRBJ1-4; D unclear. The CDR3 covers 16 residues. CDR1 SGHAT and CDR2 FQNNGV come from the germline V gene. The ends were cut back, 3 bases at V and 8 bases at J, with 19 bases in the middle. The CDR3 DNA sequence: TGTGCCAGCAGCTTGGGCCGTGGGAGGGTGGAAGAAAAACTGTTTTTT. This gives the protein CASSLGRGRVEEKLFF.

The V and J genes are TRBV20-1 and TRBJ1-1, with TRBD1 matching over 7 bases. This CDR3 region has 13 residues. CDR1 and CDR2 from the germline V gene are DFQATT and SNEGSKA (reference sequence). J lost 0 bases, V lost 6 bases, and 4 bases had no gene match. In DNA, the CDR3 is TGCAGTGCCCGGGACAGCTTGAACACTGAAGCTTTCTTT. It translates to CSARDSLNTEAFF.

This clonotype was detected once. The genes are TRBV12-3 or TRBV12-4 and TRBJ2-7; D possibly corresponds to TRBD1 (5 bases). Trimming took 2 bases from V and 5 from J, leaving 16 bases between them. This CDR3 region has 15 residues. The CDR3 DNA is TGTGCCAGCAGTTTAATCGACAGTCCAGGGAACGAGCAGTACTTC. Its protein product is CASSLIDSPGNEQYF.

On this clonotype itself: A much larger clone lies a single base off, so this may be a read error. This is likely a read error, given that the CDR3 carries no conserved phenylalanine or tryptophan at its end. V usage is TRBV7-8 and J usage is TRBJ2-7; TRBD1 is a possible D gene (6 bases). The CDR3 is made up of 12 amino acids. CDR1 and CDR2 (germline): SGHVS, FQNEAQ. V was clipped by 5 bases and J by 3 bases, with 8 bases between them. The CDR3 sequence is CASSPTGYEQYL. The DNA of the CDR3 is TGTGCCAGCAGCCCGACAGGCTACGAGCAGTACCTC.

The CDR3 nucleotides are TGTGCCAGCAAGGACGGCGGGGGCAATGAGCAGTTCTTC. It specifies CASKDGGGNEQFF. The rearrangement joins TRBV2 to TRBJ2-1; 7 bases agree with TRBD2. This CDR3 is 13 amino acids long. J gave up 6 bases and V 7 bases, and 6 bases lay outside the gene matches. Looked up from germline, CDR1 is SNHLY and CDR2 is FYNNEI.

CDR3 sequence (DNA): TGTGCCAGCAGTCCAAGTGGCAGGGGGCTGTGGGGCTACACCTTC. It encodes CASSPSGRGLWGYTF. The V gene is TRBV11-2, the J gene TRBJ1-2, with 8 bases aligning to TRBD1. The germline V gene has CDR1 SGHAT and CDR2 FQNNGV. The CDR3 runs 15 residues. V lost 6 bases to trimming and J lost 8 bases; unmatched junction nucleotides: 14.

The table lists this clonotype with many counts. The rearrangement joins TRBV7-2 to TRBJ2-1; 7 positions match TRBD2. This CDR3 has 16 residues. The V and J ends lost 1 base and 6 bases, in that order; junction bases with no gene match: 9. Germline assignment: CDR1 SGHTA and CDR2 FQGNSA. DNA of the CDR3: TGTGCCAGCAGCTTAGGGGCGGGACTAATTGGCAATGAGCAGTTCTTC. Translation gives CASSLGAGLIGNEQFF.

This clonotype was detected many times. The V call is TRBV20-1, the J call TRBJ2-1, with 7 bases aligning to TRBD2. Looked up from germline, CDR1 is DFQATT and CDR2 is SNEGSKA (reference sequence). The V gene end was trimmed by 6 bases and the J gene end by 2 bases; junction bases not matched to a gene: 10. The CDR3 spans 15 residues. CDR3 region: CSAWTGTTTYNEQFF. Here the CDR3 DNA reads TGCAGTGCCTGGACCGGGACTACAACCTACAATGAGCAGTTCTTC.

This clonotype was observed at least ten times. The rearrangement joins TRBV5-8 to TRBJ2-7; D call uncertain. Looked up from germline, CDR1 is SGHTS and CDR2 is YDEGEE. The CDR3 consists of 15 residues. Trimming cost V 0 bases and J 0 bases, with 10 bases left between them. The CDR3 loop is CASSLAQAVSYEQYF. CDR3 DNA sequence: TGTGCCAGCAGCTTGGCGCAGGCAGTCTCCTACGAGCAGTACTTC.

This clonotype has ten or more counts. The V and J genes are TRBV20-1 and TRBJ2-7; perhaps TRBD2 as D (6 bases). This CDR3 is built from 13 residues. The germline V gene encodes CDR1 DFQATT and CDR2 SNEGSKA (reference sequence). V was shortened by 3 bases and J by 5 bases, with 14 bases between the two germline ends. CDR3 sequence reads: CSARGDLRDEQYF. CDR3 DNA sequence: TGCAGTGCTAGGGGGGACTTACGCGACGAGCAGTACTTC.

The genes are TRBV29-1 and TRBJ2-5, with D perhaps assigned TRBD1 or TRBD2 (6 bases each). V lost 3 bases and J lost 7, with 9 bases in between. Germline assignment: CDR1 SQVTM and CDR2 ANQGSEA. The CDR3 runs 11 residues. In DNA, the CDR3 is TGCAGCGTTGAGGGGGGCCGGACCCAGTACTTC. Protein product: CSVEGGRTQYF.

This clonotype was seen a few times. The chain employs TRBV6-4 and TRBJ1-6; 7 bases line up with TRBD1. V lost 3 bases, J lost 8 bases, and 7 bases stayed unmatched. CDR3 length: 15 residues. Germline V gives CDR1 MRHNA, CDR2 SNTAGT. Here the CDR3 reads CASSEDGTDDSPLHF. CDR3 nucleotides: TGTGCCAGCAGTGAAGATGGGACAGATGATTCACCCCTCCACTTT.

This clonotype appeared many times. The V call is TRBV6-1, the J call TRBJ1-1; possible D gene TRBD1, 5 bases. Germline lookup yields CDR1 MNHNS and CDR2 SASEGT. The CDR3 contains 14 residues. V dropped 7 bases and J dropped 5 bases, with 17 bases sitting between them. CDR3 coding DNA: TGTGCCAGCAAGCGGTACGGGGGTTTGACTGAAGCTTTCTTT. This sequence encodes CASKRYGGLTEAFF.